The 11 T cell receptor beta chains given below trace back to one sample, sequenced in a study of sequential checkpoint blockade in melanoma. The table came from immunoSEQ multiplex PCR; TCRdb's copy has only in-frame clones and leaves some out. This sample carries 13,000 or so clones, about 65% of them seen once, and the ten largest clones take 22%. Specified treatment: randomized to nivolumab then ipilimumab (arm A) or the reverse (arm B). Sequenced here: CD8+ T cells sorted from blood (inferred from file names), sampled from a patient given nivolumab and ipilimumab in sequence. The source of these receptors is a human donor with melanoma.

As for this clone: At one boundary the junction diverges from the germline segment, which might be a read error. The CDR3 bases are TGTGCCGGCAGTCCCGGGACAGGGTCCTACGAGCAGTACTTC. Translating gives CAGSPGTGSYEQYF. The chain employs TRBV6-5 and TRBJ2-7; 9 bases are a match to TRBD1. Germline CDR1 is MNHEY and CDR2 is SVGAGI. The CDR3 extends over 14 amino acids.

DNA for the CDR3: TGTGCCAGCAGGCAGACAGGGGAGGGGAACACTGAAGCTTTCTTT. Translated: CASRQTGEGNTEAFF. The J gene is TRBJ1-1, the V gene TRBV7-9; 8 bases align to TRBD1. V lost 6 bases and J lost 1; bases outside the gene matches: 7. The germline V gene has CDR1 SEHNR and CDR2 FQNEAQ (reference sequence). This CDR3 is 15 amino acids long.

This chain links TRBV5-6 with TRBJ2-1; 8 nucleotides agree with TRBD1. V dropped 0 bases and J dropped 6; count of bases not matched to a gene: 2. The CDR3 sequence is 14 residues long. Germline assignment: CDR1 SGHDT and CDR2 YYEEEE. CDR3: CASSLAGTGNEQFF. Written as DNA, the CDR3 is TGTGCCAGCAGCTTGGCTGGGACAGGCAATGAGCAGTTCTTC.

The sample holds a few counts of this clone. The V and J genes are TRBV9 and TRBJ2-5; TRBD2 aligns across 7 bases. Germline trimming cut 0 bases from V and 5 bases from J; bases unmatched to any gene: 7. Per germline, CDR1 SGDLS and CDR2 YYNGEE. The CDR3 loop spans 15 amino acids. CDR3: CASSVDAGASETQYF. CDR3 nucleotide sequence: TGTGCCAGCAGCGTAGATGCGGGAGCTTCGGAGACCCAGTACTTC.

J is TRBJ2-5 and V is TRBV28; TRBD1 agrees at 7 bases. V lost 4 bases, J lost 5 bases, and 10 bases stayed unmatched. The CDR3 sequence is 15 residues long. In germline, CDR1 is MDHEN, CDR2 SYDVKM. The CDR3 nucleotides read TGTGCCAGCAGTTCAGATCCGGACAGGTCTGAGACCCAGTACTTC. Its protein product is CASSSDPDRSETQYF.

This rearrangement joins TRBV7-8 to TRBJ1-5, with TRBD1 as a possible D gene (6 bases). This CDR3 region has 15 residues. V was trimmed by 8 bases and J by 2 bases, leaving 16 bases between them. Germline CDR1 reads SGHVS; CDR2 reads FQNEAQ. CDR3 bases: TGTGCCAGCTCCCCAGGGGTAGGGGGCAATCAGCCCCAGCATTTT. Translation: CASSPGVGGNQPQHF.

The chain links TRBV18 to TRBJ2-2, with D maybe TRBD2 (6 bases). There are 16 residues in the CDR3. V was trimmed by 0 bases and J by 1 base, leaving 9 bases between them. Germline values: CDR1 KGHSH, CDR2 LQKENI. The DNA of the CDR3 is TGTGCCAGCTCACCACCGGAGGGGAAGAACACCGGGGAGCTGTTTTTT. It is translated as CASSPPEGKNTGELFF.

The genes are TRBV19 and TRBJ1-2; 7 nucleotides match TRBD1. V dropped 5 bases and J dropped 5; count of bases not matched to a gene: 8. Germline CDR1 is LNHDA and CDR2 is SQIVND (reference sequence). The CDR3 extends over 14 amino acids. The chain's CDR3 is CASSARTGAYGYTF. Here the CDR3 DNA reads TGTGCCAGTAGTGCTCGGACAGGTGCATATGGCTACACCTTC.

The rearrangement joins TRBV2 to TRBJ1-1, with 8 nucleotides matching TRBD1. This CDR3 has 14 residues. Germline trimming cut 5 bases from V and 4 bases from J; bases unmatched to any gene: 6. Germline V CDR1 and CDR2: SNHLY, FYNNEI. Written as DNA, the CDR3 is TGTGCCAGCAGTAGACAGGGGTTTAGCACTGAAGCTTTCTTT. It yields the protein CASSRQGFSTEAFF. The full variable domain, completed using reference TRBV2 and TRBJ1-1, is EPEVTQTPSHQVTQMGQEVILRCVPISNHLYFYWYRQILGQKVEFLVSFYNNEISEKSEIFDDQFSVERPDGSNFTLKIRSTKLEDSAMYFCASSRQGFSTEAFFGQGTRLTVV.

The rearrangement links TRBV18 to TRBJ2-7; the D gene is possibly TRBD1 (6 bases). Germline CDR1 reads KGHSH; CDR2 reads LQKENI. The CDR3 runs to 15 residues. V lost 5 bases and J lost 3, with 17 bases in between. CDR3 region: CASSILDSHFYEQYF. CDR3 sequence (DNA): TGTGCCAGCTCAATCCTGGACAGCCATTTCTACGAGCAGTACTTC.

V usage is TRBV4-1 and J usage is TRBJ1-4; 10 bases line up with TRBD1. Germline lookup yields CDR1 MGHRA and CDR2 YSYEKL. This CDR3 has 15 amino acids. Germline trimming cut 1 base from V and 5 bases from J; bases unmatched to any gene: 1. The CDR3 coding sequence is TGCGCCAGCAGCCAAGTGGGACAGGGGAATGAAAAACTGTTTTTT. It is translated as CASSQVGQGNEKLFF.